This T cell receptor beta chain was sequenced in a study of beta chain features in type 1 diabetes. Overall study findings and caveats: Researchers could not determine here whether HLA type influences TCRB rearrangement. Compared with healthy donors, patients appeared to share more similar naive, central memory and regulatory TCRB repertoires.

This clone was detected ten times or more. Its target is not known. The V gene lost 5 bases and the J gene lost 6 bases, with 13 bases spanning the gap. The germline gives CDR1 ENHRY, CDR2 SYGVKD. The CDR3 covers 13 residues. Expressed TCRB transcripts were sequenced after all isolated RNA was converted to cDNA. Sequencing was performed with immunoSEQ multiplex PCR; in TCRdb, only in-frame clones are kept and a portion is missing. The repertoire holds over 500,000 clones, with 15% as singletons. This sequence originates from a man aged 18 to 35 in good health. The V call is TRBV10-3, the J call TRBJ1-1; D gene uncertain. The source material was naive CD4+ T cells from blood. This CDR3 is CAISRLEDAEAFF. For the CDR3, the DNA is TGTGCCATCAGTAGACTAGAAGACGCTGAAGCTTTCTTT.